Following are 26 T cell receptor beta chains from one sample sequenced in a study of blood T cell repertoires in COVID-19. Method: immunoSEQ multiplex PCR; TCRdb's copy keeps in-frame clones and lacks some. Of 200,000 or so clones in the sample, around 83% are singletons; the top ten hold under 7.5%. Sequencing used peripheral blood. These receptors all stem from a woman aged 40-49 years with acute or convalescent COVID-19.

The V call is TRBV5-6, the J call TRBJ2-7, with D possibly TRBD1 on 5 matching bases. The germline CDR1 and CDR2 sequences are SGHDT and YYEEEE. The CDR3 contains 13 residues. The V end lost 0 bases, the J end lost 3 bases, and 7 bases lay between the germline ends. CDR3 sequence (DNA): TGTGCCAGCAGCTTGGGACAGCACTACGAGCAGTACTTC. It codes for CASSLGQHYEQYF.

This chain connects TRBV29-1 to TRBJ2-4, with TRBD1 as a possible D gene (5 bases). This CDR3 is built from 15 residues. V was shortened by 4 bases and J by 4 bases, with 17 bases between the two germline ends. CDR1 is SQVTM, CDR2 ANQGSEA, per germline. The CDR3 DNA reads as TGCAGCGTTGCTACTATTCTAGGGGCTAAAAACATTCAGTACTTC. The encoded protein is CSVATILGAKNIQYF.

CDR3 nucleotide sequence: TGTGCCAGCAGCTTAACCTTCGAGCTGGGACTAGTAGAGGGGCTAGGTCTTGGAGAGCAGTACTTC. Encoded protein: CASSLTFELGLVEGLGLGEQYF. The chain has TRBV7-8 and TRBJ2-7, with TRBD2 matching 8 bases. J gave up 7 bases and V 2 bases, and 31 bases lay outside the gene matches. The CDR3 runs 22 residues. Germline V gene sequence: CDR1 SGHVS, CDR2 FQNEAQ.

The chain uses TRBV19 and TRBJ2-2; the match to TRBD2 covers 8 bases. There are 15 residues in the CDR3. CDR1 and CDR2 (germline): LNHDA, SQIVND (reference sequence). The J segment lost 8 bases and the V segment lost 1 base, leaving 6 bases of the junction unmatched. The CDR3 DNA reads as TGTGCCAGTAGTATAGGGGCTAGCGGGCGAGGGGAGCTGTTTTTT. It specifies CASSIGASGRGELFF.

CDR3 sequence (DNA): TGTGCCAGCGCTACGCGGGACAACTATGGCTACACCTTC. It yields the protein CASATRDNYGYTF. The genes are TRBV7-2 and TRBJ1-2; tentative D call: TRBD1 (5 bases). This CDR3 contains 13 residues. Germline V gene lookup returns CDR1 SGHTA and CDR2 FQGNSA. V was trimmed by 8 bases and J by 2 bases, leaving 12 bases between them.

V and J are TRBV19 and TRBJ2-1, with TRBD1 matching 9 bases. Trimming removed 7 bases from V and 6 bases from J; junction bases left unmatched: 4. CDR3 length equals 13 residues. Germline V lookup: CDR1 LNHDA, CDR2 SQIVND (reference sequence). The CDR3 spells CASTGQGLNEQFF. For the CDR3, the DNA is TGTGCCAGTACGGGACAGGGACTCAATGAGCAGTTCTTC.

The CDR3 protein is CASRGGGLHNEQFF. CDR3 bases: TGTGCCAGCCGTGGGGGGGGATTACACAATGAGCAGTTCTTC. This rearrangement joins TRBV28 to TRBJ2-1; 7 bases match TRBD2. The junction had 9 bases not matched to a gene; V was cut back by 8 bases and J by 5 bases. CDR3 size: 14 residues. CDR1 and CDR2 (germline): MDHEN, SYDVKM.

This clone has just a few counts. The chain carries TRBV21-1 and TRBJ2-7; the table's D call TRBD1 went unverified against the DNA. TRBV21-1 is a documented pseudogene. This CDR3 contains 19 residues. The CDR3 sequence is CASSKRTAALLQSRYEQYF. The CDR3 coding sequence is TGTGCCAGCAGCAAAAGGACAGCGGCCTTACTTCAGAGTAGGTACGAGCAGTACTTC.

This clone was counted a few times. The rearrangement joins TRBV23-1 to TRBJ1-1; D unclear. TRBV23-1 counts as an open reading frame of uncertain function. Trimming cost V 0 bases and J 3 bases, with 11 bases left between them. The CDR3 length is 15 residues. The CDR3 DNA sequence: TGCGCCAGCAGTCAATCGCCGGGATGGGACACTGAAGCTTTCTTT. This codes for CASSQSPGWDTEAFF.

The chain is built from TRBV11-2 and TRBJ2-3; 16 bases are a match to TRBD2. The germline gives CDR1 SGHAT, CDR2 FQNNGV. The V segment lost 8 bases and the J segment 2 bases; nucleotides outside the gene matches: 7. The CDR3 is 17 amino acids. This CDR3 reads CASLGTSGGVFTDTQYF. In DNA form, the CDR3 reads TGTGCCAGCCTAGGGACTAGCGGGGGGGTTTTCACAGATACGCAGTATTTT.

The chain has TRBV18 and TRBJ1-5, with 11 bases fitting TRBD1. Germline loops: CDR1 KGHSH, CDR2 LQKENI. The CDR3 runs 17 residues. Germline trimming cut 3 bases from V and 2 bases from J; bases unmatched to any gene: 6. The CDR3 nucleotides read TGTGCCAGCTCACCTCCCGGGACAGGGGGTGGCAATCAGCCCCAGCATTTT. It specifies CASSPPGTGGGNQPQHF.

This clone occurred a few times. The V call is TRBV19, the J call TRBJ1-5, with 8 positions matching TRBD1. The ends lost 7 bases at V and 8 bases at J; junction bases unmatched: 7. Per the germline V gene, CDR1 is LNHDA and CDR2 is SQIVND (reference sequence). The CDR3 is 13 amino acids. CDR3 DNA sequence: TGTGCCAGTAATGCAGGGGGCAGTGAGCCCCAGCATTTT. It translates to CASNAGGSEPQHF.

The gene calls are TRBV24-1 and TRBJ2-3; TRBD2 matches 14 bases. Germline loops: CDR1 KGHDR, CDR2 SFDVKD. CDR3 length equals 18 residues. V lost 4 bases to trimming and J lost 2 bases; unmatched junction nucleotides: 7. The CDR3 sequence is CATSDPGLAGGLTDTQYF. The CDR3, as DNA: TGTGCCACCAGTGACCCAGGACTAGCGGGAGGTCTCACAGATACGCAGTATTTT.

The chain is built from TRBV28 and TRBJ2-7; 11 bases align to TRBD2. This CDR3 is built from 15 residues. V gave up 4 bases and J gave up 4 bases; unmatched junction bases: 6. Germline-derived CDR1 and CDR2 are MDHEN and SYDVKM. The CDR3 reads CASSSPGLADYEQYF. CDR3 bases: TGTGCCAGCAGTTCCCCGGGACTAGCGGATTACGAGCAGTACTTC.

The chain couples TRBV10-1 to TRBJ1-5; D unresolved. Trimming took 3 bases from V and 6 from J, leaving 6 bases between them. CDR1 and CDR2 (germline): WNHNN, SYGVQD (reference sequence). This CDR3 contains 12 residues. DNA for the CDR3: TGCGCCAGCAGTGAATCTAGTCAGCCCCAGCATTTT. It codes for CASSESSQPQHF.

CDR3 protein: CASRMGASGYNEQFF. CDR3 nucleotide sequence: TGCGCCAGCAGAATGGGGGCTAGCGGTTACAATGAGCAGTTCTTC. The J gene is TRBJ2-1, the V gene TRBV5-1, with D possibly TRBD2 on 7 matching bases. Germline V lookup: CDR1 SGHRS, CDR2 YFSETQ. The CDR3 loop spans 15 amino acids. V shed 5 bases and J shed 4 bases, with 16 bases lying between them.

The chain carries TRBV20-1 and TRBJ2-7, with D perhaps matching TRBD2 (5 bases). V was clipped by 8 bases and J by 0 bases, with 8 bases between them. CDR1 and CDR2 (germline): DFQATT, SNEGSKA (reference sequence). The CDR3 extends over 11 amino acids. CDR3 DNA sequence: TGCAGTAGCGGTTACTCCTACGAGCAGTACTTC. Amino acids: CSSGYSYEQYF.

The gene calls are TRBV5-1 and TRBJ2-3; 10 bases line up with TRBD2. Germline V CDR1 and CDR2: SGHRS, YFSETQ. V lost 4 bases and J lost 1; bases outside the gene matches: 3. The CDR3 totals 15 residues. The CDR3 region has the DNA TGCGCCAGCAGCCTTAGCGGGGGGCGCACAGATACGCAGTATTTT. Protein sequence: CASSLSGGRTDTQYF.

This chain links TRBV3-1 (or the pseudogene TRBV3-2) with TRBJ1-1, with a possible D match to TRBD1 (5 bases). The germline CDR1 and CDR2 sequences are LGHDT and YNNKEL (reference sequence). This CDR3 is 14 amino acids long. Trimming left V 0 bases short and J 4 bases short, with 9 bases between. CDR3 amino acids: CASSQDFTGTEAFF. CDR3 in DNA: TGTGCCAGCAGCCAAGATTTTACAGGCACTGAAGCTTTCTTT.

About this clone itself: Other DNA sequences of this sample code for an identical CDR3. V is TRBV5-1 and J is TRBJ2-2, with TRBD1 identical over 7 bases. The CDR3 contains 15 residues. Germline V gene data show CDR1 as SGHRS and CDR2 as YFSETQ. V lost 2 bases and J lost 0; bases outside the gene matches: 1. This CDR3 reads CASSLDRANTGELFF. Written as DNA, the CDR3 is TGCGCCAGCAGCTTAGACAGGGCGAACACCGGGGAGCTGTTTTTT.

V and J are TRBV19 and TRBJ2-7; 8 nucleotides match TRBD1. Germline-derived CDR1 and CDR2 are LNHDA and SQIVND (reference sequence). The CDR3 sequence is 13 residues long. V gave up 2 bases and J gave up 7 bases; unmatched junction bases: 4. The CDR3 DNA reads as TGTGCCAGTAGTATATCACAGGGGGGAGAGCAGTACTTC. Encoded protein: CASSISQGGEQYF.

This clone was observed a few times. The rearrangement uses TRBV7-9 and TRBJ2-7, with TRBD2 matching 15 bases. Unmatched junction bases numbered 9, after V lost 5 bases and J lost 7 bases. This CDR3 spans 16 amino acids. CDR1 and CDR2 from the germline V gene are SEHNR and FQNEAQ (reference sequence). The CDR3: CASSLWTSGRVVEQYF. For the CDR3, the DNA is TGTGCCAGCAGCCTATGGACTAGCGGGAGGGTTGTTGAGCAGTACTTC.

This chain uses TRBV27 with TRBJ2-5; possibly TRBD1 for D (7 bases). Germline CDR1 MNHEY, CDR2 SMNVEV (reference sequence). Trimming left V 5 bases short and J 0 bases short, with 16 bases between. The length of the CDR3 is 16 residues. CDR3 sequence reads: CASSRRQGGYQETQYF. In nucleotides, the CDR3 is TGTGCCAGCAGTCGCCGACAGGGAGGTTACCAAGAGACCCAGTACTTC.

The chain couples TRBV5-1 to TRBJ2-5; D might be TRBD1 (5 bases). Germline CDR1 SGHRS, CDR2 YFSETQ. The CDR3 is 23 amino acids. V lost 4 bases and J 3 bases, leaving 40 bases between the germline ends. CDR3 sequence: CASSQATLIPGYYSRTTKETQYF. CDR3 DNA sequence: TGCGCCAGCAGCCAAGCTACTCTAATCCCAGGGTACTATAGTCGCACAACTAAAGAGACCCAGTACTTC.

The CDR3 DNA sequence: TGTGCCAGCTCACCACCGCAACCTATGAACACTGAAGCTTTCTTT. Its translation: CASSPPQPMNTEAFF. The rearrangement joins TRBV18 to TRBJ1-1; D is undetermined. The length of the CDR3 is 15 residues. CDR1 and CDR2 from the germline V gene are KGHSH and LQKENI. Trimming removed 0 bases from V and 0 bases from J, with 8 bases in between.

A note on this clone: This specimen includes other DNA sequences encoding the same CDR3. The V call is TRBV12-3 or TRBV12-4, the J call TRBJ2-1, with D possibly being TRBD1 (5 bases). Deletions cut 2 bases from V and 10 bases from J, with 6 bases between. The CDR3 is made up of 11 amino acids. This chain's CDR3 is CASSLRGEQFF. In nucleotides, the CDR3 is TGTGCCAGCAGTTTAAGGGGAGAGCAGTTCTTC.